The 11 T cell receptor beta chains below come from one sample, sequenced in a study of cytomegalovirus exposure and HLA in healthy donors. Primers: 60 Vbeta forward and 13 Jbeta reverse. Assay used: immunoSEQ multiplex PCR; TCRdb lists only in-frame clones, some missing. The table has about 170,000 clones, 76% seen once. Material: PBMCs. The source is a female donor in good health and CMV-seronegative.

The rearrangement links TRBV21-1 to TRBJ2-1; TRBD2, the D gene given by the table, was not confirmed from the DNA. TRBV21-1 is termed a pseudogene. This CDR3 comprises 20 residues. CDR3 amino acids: CASSKVALFPSGSSYNEQFF. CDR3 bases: TGTGCCAGCAGCAAAGTGGCCCTATTTCCTAGCGGGAGCTCCTACAATGAGCAGTTCTTC.

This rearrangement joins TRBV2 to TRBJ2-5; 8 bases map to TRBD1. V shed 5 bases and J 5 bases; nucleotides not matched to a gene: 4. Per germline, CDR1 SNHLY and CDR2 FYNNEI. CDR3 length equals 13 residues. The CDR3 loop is CASSPDRVETQYF. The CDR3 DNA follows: TGTGCCAGCAGTCCGGACAGGGTTGAGACCCAGTACTTC.

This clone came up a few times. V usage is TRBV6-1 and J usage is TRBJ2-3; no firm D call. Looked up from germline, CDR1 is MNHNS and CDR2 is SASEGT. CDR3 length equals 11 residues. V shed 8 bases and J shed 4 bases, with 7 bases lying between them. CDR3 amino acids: CASWRPDTQYF. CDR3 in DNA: TGTGCCAGCTGGAGACCAGATACGCAGTATTTT.

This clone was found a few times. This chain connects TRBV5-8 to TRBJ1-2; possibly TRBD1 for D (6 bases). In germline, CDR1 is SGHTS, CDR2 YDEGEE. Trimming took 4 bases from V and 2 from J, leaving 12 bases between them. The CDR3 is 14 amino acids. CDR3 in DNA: TGTGCCAGCAGCCTAGCGGGGGCGAACTATGGCTACACCTTC. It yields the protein CASSLAGANYGYTF.

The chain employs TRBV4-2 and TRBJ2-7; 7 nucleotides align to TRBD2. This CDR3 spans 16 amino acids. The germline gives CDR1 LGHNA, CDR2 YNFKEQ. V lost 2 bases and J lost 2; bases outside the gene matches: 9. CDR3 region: CASSQSRTSRTYEQYF. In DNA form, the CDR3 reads TGTGCCAGCAGCCAATCGAGGACTAGTCGAACCTACGAGCAGTACTTC.

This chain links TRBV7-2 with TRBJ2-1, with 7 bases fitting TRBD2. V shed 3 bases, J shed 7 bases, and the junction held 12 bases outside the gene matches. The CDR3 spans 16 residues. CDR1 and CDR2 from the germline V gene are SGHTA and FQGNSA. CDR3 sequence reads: CASSFGGRALRNEQFF. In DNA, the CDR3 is TGTGCCAGCAGCTTTGGGGGGAGGGCCCTGAGGAATGAGCAGTTCTTC.

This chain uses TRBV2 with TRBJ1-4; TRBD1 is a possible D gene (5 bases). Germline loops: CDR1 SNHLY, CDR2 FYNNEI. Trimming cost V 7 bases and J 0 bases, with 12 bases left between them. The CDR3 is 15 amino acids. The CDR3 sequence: CASTQRQPTNEKLFF. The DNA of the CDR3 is TGTGCCAGCACCCAGCGACAGCCAACTAATGAAAAACTGTTTTTT.

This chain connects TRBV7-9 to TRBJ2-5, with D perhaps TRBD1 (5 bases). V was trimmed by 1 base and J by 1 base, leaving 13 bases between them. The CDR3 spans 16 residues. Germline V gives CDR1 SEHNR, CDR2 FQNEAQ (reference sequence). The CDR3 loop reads CASSLVTGSSQETQYF. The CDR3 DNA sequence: TGTGCCAGCAGCTTAGTTACAGGATCGTCCCAAGAGACCCAGTACTTC.

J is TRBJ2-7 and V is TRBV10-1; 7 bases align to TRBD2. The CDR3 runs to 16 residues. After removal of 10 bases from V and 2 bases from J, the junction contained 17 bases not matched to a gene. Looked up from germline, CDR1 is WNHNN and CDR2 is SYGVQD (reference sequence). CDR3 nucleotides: TGCGCCACCCAAGACCCGGGGGGTAGTCCCCCCTACGAGCAGTACTTC. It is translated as CATQDPGGSPPYEQYF.

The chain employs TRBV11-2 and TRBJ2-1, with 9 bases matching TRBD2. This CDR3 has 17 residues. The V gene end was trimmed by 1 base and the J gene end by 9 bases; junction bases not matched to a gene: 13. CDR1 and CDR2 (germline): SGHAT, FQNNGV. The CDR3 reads CASSLVRSVQREAEQFF. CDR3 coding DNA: TGTGCCAGCAGCTTAGTACGGTCGGTACAGCGGGAGGCTGAGCAGTTCTTC.

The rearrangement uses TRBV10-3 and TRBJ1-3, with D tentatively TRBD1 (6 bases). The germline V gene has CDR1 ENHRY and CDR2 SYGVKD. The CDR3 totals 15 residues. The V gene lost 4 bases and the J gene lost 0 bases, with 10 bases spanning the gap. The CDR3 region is CAISGTGISGNTIYF. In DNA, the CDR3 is TGTGCCATCAGTGGAACAGGGATCTCTGGAAACACCATATATTTT.